These 2 T cell receptor beta chains were all obtained from the same sample, sequenced in a study of PD-1 blockade in classical Hodgkin lymphoma. Specified time point: cycle 4 day 1 (C4D1), after six to seven weeks of nivolumab. Autologous stem cell transplantation was followed by relapse in every patient, and brentuximab vedotin exposure varied. Clones were sequenced by immunoSEQ multiplex PCR, and TCRdb holds only the in-frame ones, with some missing. This sample has approximately 7,900 clones, with around 78% found just once. The input for sequencing was peripheral blood mononuclear cells (PBMCs), taken before the fourth cycle of nivolumab. The receptors derive from a human donor with classical Hodgkin lymphoma.

The V call is TRBV4-3, the J call TRBJ1-3; no reliable D call. In germline, CDR1 is LGHNA, CDR2 YSLEER. Trimming shortened V by 0 bases and J by 2 bases, and 8 bases separated the two germline ends. CDR3 length: 15 amino acids. The CDR3 coding sequence is TGCGCCAGCAGCCAAGATTGGAGGGCTGGAAACACCATATATTTT. It is translated as CASSQDWRAGNTIYF.

This rearrangement joins TRBV2 to TRBJ1-1; D perhaps matches TRBD1 (5 bases). Germline CDR1 and CDR2: SNHLY and FYNNEI. The CDR3 has 11 amino acids. The ends were cut back, 6 bases at V and 5 bases at J, with 7 bases in the middle. CDR3 residues: CASRRGTEAFF. The CDR3 bases are TGTGCCAGCAGGCGGGGGACTGAAGCTTTCTTT.